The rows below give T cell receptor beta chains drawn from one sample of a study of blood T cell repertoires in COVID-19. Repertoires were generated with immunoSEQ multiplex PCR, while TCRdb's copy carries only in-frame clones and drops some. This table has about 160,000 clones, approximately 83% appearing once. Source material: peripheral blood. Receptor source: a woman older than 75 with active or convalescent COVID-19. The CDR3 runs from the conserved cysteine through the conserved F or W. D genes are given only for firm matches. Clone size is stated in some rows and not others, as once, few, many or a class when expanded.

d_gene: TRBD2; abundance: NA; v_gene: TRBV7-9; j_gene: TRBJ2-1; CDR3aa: CASSLAVAGGEQFF; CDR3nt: TGTGCCAGCAGCTTAGCGGTAGCGGGGGGTGAGCAGTTCTTC
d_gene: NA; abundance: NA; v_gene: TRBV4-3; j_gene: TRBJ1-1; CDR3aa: CASSQDGQATEAFF; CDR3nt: TGCGCCAGCAGCCAAGATGGGCAGGCCACTGAAGCTTTCTTT
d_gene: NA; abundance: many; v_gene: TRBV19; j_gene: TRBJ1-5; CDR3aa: CASSITDSVSQPQHF; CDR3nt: TGTGCCAGTAGTATAACTGACAGCGTCTCTCAGCCCCAGCATTTT
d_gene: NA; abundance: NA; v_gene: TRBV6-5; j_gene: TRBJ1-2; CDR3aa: CASSRRDRTGGYTF; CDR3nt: TGTGCCAGCAGTCGTCGGGATAGGACGGGGGGCTACACCTTC
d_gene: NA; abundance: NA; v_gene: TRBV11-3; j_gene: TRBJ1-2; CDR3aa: CASSHRTTGDYGYTF; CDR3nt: TGTGCCAGCAGCCACCGGACAACGGGGGACTATGGCTACACCTTC
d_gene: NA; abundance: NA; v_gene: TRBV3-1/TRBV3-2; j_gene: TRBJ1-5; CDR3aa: CASSPLYTGNQPQHF; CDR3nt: TGTGCCAGCAGCCCCCTATATACGGGCAATCAGCCCCAGCATTTT
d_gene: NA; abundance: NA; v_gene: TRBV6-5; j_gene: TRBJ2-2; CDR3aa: CASRKRGIGELFF; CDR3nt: TGTGCCAGTCGTAAGAGGGGGATCGGGGAGCTGTTTTTT
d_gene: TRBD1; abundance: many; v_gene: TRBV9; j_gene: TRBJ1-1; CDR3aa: CASSVGTGANTEAFF; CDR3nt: TGTGCCAGCAGCGTTGGGACAGGGGCGAACACTGAAGCTTTCTTT
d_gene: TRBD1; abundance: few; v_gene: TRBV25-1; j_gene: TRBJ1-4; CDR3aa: CASSPGQGATNEKLFF; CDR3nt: TGTGCCAGCAGTCCGGGACAGGGGGCAACTAATGAAAAACTGTTTTTT
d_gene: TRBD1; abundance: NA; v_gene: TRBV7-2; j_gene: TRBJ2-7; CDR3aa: CASSQTGGSYEQYF; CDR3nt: TGTGCCAGCAGCCAAACAGGGGGCTCTTACGAGCAGTACTTC
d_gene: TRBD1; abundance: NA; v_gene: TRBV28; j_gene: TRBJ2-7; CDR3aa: CASSFLTWDSSNEQYF; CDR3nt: TGTGCCAGCAGCTTCCTGACTTGGGACAGCTCTAACGAGCAGTACTTC
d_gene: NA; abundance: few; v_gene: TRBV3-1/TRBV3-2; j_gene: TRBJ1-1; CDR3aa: CASSQDPRTEAFF; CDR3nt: TGTGCCAGCAGCCAAGACCCGAGAACTGAAGCTTTCTTT
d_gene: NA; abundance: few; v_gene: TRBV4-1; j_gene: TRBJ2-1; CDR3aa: CASSQDGPGGGLYNEQFF; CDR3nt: TGCGCCAGCAGCCAAGATGGGCCTGGGGGGGGGCTCTACAATGAGCAGTTCTTC
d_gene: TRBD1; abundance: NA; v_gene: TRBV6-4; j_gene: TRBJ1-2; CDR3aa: CASRKTGRSYGYTF; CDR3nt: TGTGCCAGCAGGAAGACAGGGCGGTCCTATGGCTACACCTTC
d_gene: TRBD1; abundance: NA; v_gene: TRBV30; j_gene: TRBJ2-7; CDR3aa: CACSGQGANEQYF; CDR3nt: TGTGCCTGTTCCGGACAGGGGGCCAACGAGCAGTACTTC
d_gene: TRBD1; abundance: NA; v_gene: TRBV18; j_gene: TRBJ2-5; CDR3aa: CASSLGQGLKTQYF; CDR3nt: TGTGCCAGCTCATTGGGACAGGGTTTGAAGACCCAGTACTTC
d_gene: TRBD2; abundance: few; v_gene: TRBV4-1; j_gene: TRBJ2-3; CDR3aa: CASSQGAGAARGDTQYF; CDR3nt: TGCGCCAGCAGCCAAGGAGCGGGGGCGGCCAGGGGAGATACGCAGTATTTT
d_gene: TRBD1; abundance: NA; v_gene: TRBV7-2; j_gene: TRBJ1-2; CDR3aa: CASSLTGTGGSYGYTF; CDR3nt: TGTGCCAGCAGCTTGACCGGGACAGGGGGCTCCTATGGCTACACCTTC
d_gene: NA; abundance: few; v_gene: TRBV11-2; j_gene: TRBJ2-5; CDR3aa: CASSLDLGSHTQYF; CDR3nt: TGTGCCAGCAGCTTAGATCTTGGCTCACACACCCAGTACTTC
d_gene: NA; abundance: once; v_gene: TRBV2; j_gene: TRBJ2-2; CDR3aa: CASSEEGGVVVAGELFF; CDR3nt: TGTGCCAGCAGTGAAGAGGGGGGGGTAGTAGTGGCCGGGGAGCTGTTTTTT